These T cell receptor beta chains were read from a single sample in a study of blood T cells in healthy people across ages. TCRdb re-called the 5' RACE reads through MiXCR, storing one row per CDR3 protein. The sample shows about 1,800,000 distinct CDR3 sequences, roughly 27% of them seen only once. Specimen: blood. These receptor sequences come from a woman in her 30s in good health. The CDR3 runs from the conserved cysteine through the conserved F or W. D genes are given only for firm matches. The size of a clone is reported for some rows only, either as once, few or many, or as a class for expanded clones.

size	J	D	V	DNA	CDR3
few	TRBJ2-5	.	TRBV3-1	TGTGCCAGCAGCCAAGATCGGCGGAGGACGGAGACCCAGTACTTC	CASSQDRRRTETQYF
.	TRBJ2-1	.	TRBV18	TGTGCCAGCTCACCACCCTCTTACAGCTCCTACAATGAGCAGTTCTTC	CASSPPSYSSYNEQFF
.	TRBJ2-7	.	TRBV13	TGTGCCAGCAGCTTAGAGCCGGGGGCGAAGACCGAGCAGTACTTC	CASSLEPGAKTEQYF
many	TRBJ1-2	TRBD1	TRBV5-1	TGCGCCAGCAGCTCCACCCTCCCGGGACAGGGGGCTTCCTATGGCTACACCTTC	CASSSTLPGQGASYGYTF
many	TRBJ2-3	.	TRBV28	TGTGCCAGCAGTTTTAATCCAGATACGCAGTATTTT	CASSFNPDTQYF
.	TRBJ1-2	.	TRBV3-1	TGTGCCAGCAGCTTAGGATTGACAGGTTTCTATGGCTACACCTTC	CASSLGLTGFYGYTF
few	TRBJ2-3	.	TRBV7-3	TGTGCCAGCAGCCGAGGGGCTAGCTCAACCTCGGGTACGCAGTATTTT	CASSRGASSTSGTQYF
few	TRBJ1-2	.	TRBV12-3/TRBV12-4	TGTGCCAGCAGTTTCCAGTTTAAGGGAGTCTACACCTTC	CASSFQFKGVYTF
.	TRBJ2-4	.	TRBV12-3/TRBV12-4	TGTGCCAGCAGTTTAGGGGTAGCGGTTGAGCAGTACTTC	CASSLGVAVEQYF
many	TRBJ2-3	.	TRBV6-5	TGTGCCAGCAGTTACGAGGCGGGACTCACAGATACGCAGTATTTT	CASSYEAGLTDTQYF
.	TRBJ1-4	.	TRBV18	TGTGCCAGCTCACCAGGGACTTACGCTAATGAAAAACTGTTTTTT	CASSPGTYANEKLFF
few	TRBJ2-3	TRBD2	TRBV30	TGTGCCTGGGGAGGAAAAGCGGGAGTAGGTACGCAGTATTTT	CAWGGKAGVGTQYF
.	TRBJ2-7	.	TRBV20-1	TGCAGTGCTAGGACGCAAAATAGGTTTGGCGAGCAGTACTTC	CSARTQNRFGEQYF
.	TRBJ1-2	.	TRBV30	TGTGCCTGGAGTGTATCCGGGGGATCGGGCGGCTACACCTTC	CAWSVSGGSGGYTF
.	TRBJ2-1	TRBD2	TRBV20-1	TGCAGTGCTAGGGCCAGCGGGGGCCGCAATGAGCAGTTCTTC	CSARASGGRNEQFF
many	TRBJ2-7	.	TRBV7-9	TGTGCCAGCAGCTTAGTTGGGATTGACTACGAGCAGTACTTC	CASSLVGIDYEQYF
many	TRBJ1-1	.	TRBV29-1	TGCAGCGCCCTGGGGCAGCTGAACACTGAAGCTTTCTTT	CSALGQLNTEAFF
few	TRBJ2-3	.	TRBV10-3	TGTGCCATCAGTGGAGCTACAGATACGCAGTATTTT	CAISGATDTQYF
.	TRBJ1-2	.	TRBV9	TGTGCCAGCAGCGTAGCCCCTACTGGATATGGCTACACCTTC	CASSVAPTGYGYTF
.	TRBJ2-1	.	TRBV5-1	TGCGCCAGCAGCCTTTTCTCAGCGGCGACCTACAATGAGCAGTTCTTC	CASSLFSAATYNEQFF
many	TRBJ1-4	.	TRBV4-1	TGCGCCAGCAGCCCGACAGCTACTAATGAAAAACTGTTTTTT	CASSPTATNEKLFF
.	TRBJ2-1	TRBD2	TRBV6-6	TGTGCCAGCAGTTCCGCACTAGCGGGAGTGAGCAATGAGCAGTTCTTC	CASSSALAGVSNEQFF
.	TRBJ1-5	.	TRBV2	TGTGCCAGCTGGGGAAGGGTAGACCAGCCCCAGCATTTT	CASWGRVDQPQHF
.	TRBJ2-7	TRBD1	TRBV18	TGTGCCAGCTCGTGGACAGGGACTTACAATGAGCAGTACTTC	CASSWTGTYNEQYF
.	TRBJ2-7	TRBD1	TRBV7-9	TGTGCCAGCAGTCCGAATCCGGGACAGGGGGGCTACGAGCAGTACTTC	CASSPNPGQGGYEQYF
.	TRBJ2-3	.	TRBV9	TGTGCCAGCACCCGGACAGACACAGATACGCAGTATTTT	CASTRTDTDTQYF
few	TRBJ2-7	TRBD1	TRBV6-6	TGTGCCAGCAGACCCGTGGGACAGTCCTACGAGCAGTACTTC	CASRPVGQSYEQYF
.	TRBJ2-3	TRBD2	TRBV28	TGTGCCGGCACCGGCGGGGGGGATACGCAGTATTTT	CAGTGGGDTQYF
few	TRBJ1-1	.	TRBV7-9	TGTGCCAGCAGCTCGTCCCGGGACATCCATCTGGGAGCTTTCTTT	CASSSSRDIHLGAFF
few	TRBJ1-5	TRBD1	TRBV6-1	TGTGCCAGCAGCGCTGACAGGGGACCCGCTCAGCCCCAGCATTTT	CASSADRGPAQPQHF
many	TRBJ2-3	TRBD2	TRBV11-1	TGTGCCAGCAGCCCCCGGGGTAGCGGGAGCACAGATACGCAGTATTTT	CASSPRGSGSTDTQYF
.	TRBJ2-3	TRBD1	TRBV20-1	TGCAGTGCTCAATCCGGGGGACAGGTTACAGATACGCAGTATTTT	CSAQSGGQVTDTQYF
.	TRBJ2-1	.	TRBV4-3	TGCGCCAGCAGCCGAGATATTAGCGGAGGGGGAGAGGAGCAGTTCTTC	CASSRDISGGGEEQFF
.	TRBJ2-1	.	TRBV3-1	TGTGCCAGCAGCCAAGATAGACACCAGTACAATGAGCAGTTCTTC	CASSQDRHQYNEQFF
few	TRBJ2-5	TRBD1	TRBV7-9	TGTGCCAGCACCCCTAGGGCAGGGGGAGAGACCCAGTACTTC	CASTPRAGGETQYF
many	TRBJ2-6	.	TRBV2	TGTGCCAGCAGCCAAGATGGGGCCAACGTCCTGACTTTC	CASSQDGANVLTF
.	TRBJ2-3	.	TRBV15	TGTGCCACCAGCAGCAGAAGTACTAGCACAGATACGCAGTATTTT	CATSSRSTSTDTQYF
few	TRBJ1-1	TRBD1	TRBV6-6	TGTGCCAGCAGTTACCTTCAGGGGGCGCAGGGGGGCACTGAAGCTTTCTTT	CASSYLQGAQGGTEAFF
.	TRBJ2-7	.	TRBV20-1	TGCAGTGCTAGAGATGATCGGACGGCGGCGACCTTCTACGAGCAGTACTTC	CSARDDRTAATFYEQYF
few	TRBJ1-2	.	TRBV7-9	TGTGCCAGCAGCGCGGGACGGGGGGTGGATGGCTACACCTTC	CASSAGRGVDGYTF
.	TRBJ1-4	.	TRBV12-3/TRBV12-4	TGTGCCAGCAGTTTAAGAACTAGCGGGTCCGATACGCAGTTTTTT	CASSLRTSGSDTQFF
.	TRBJ2-4	.	TRBV20-1	TGCAGTGCTTGGGAGCTAGCCAAAAACATTCAGTACTTC	CSAWELAKNIQYF
few	TRBJ2-7	TRBD1	TRBV7-9	TGTGCCAGCAGCATAATCCAGGGGGCCCCCTACGAGCAGTACTTC	CASSIIQGAPYEQYF
.	TRBJ2-2	.	TRBV5-1	TGCGCCAGCAGCTTGGCAGAGGTTACCCCCGGGGAGCTGTTTTTT	CASSLAEVTPGELFF
few	TRBJ2-7	TRBD1	TRBV9	TGTGCCAGCAACCCGGGACAGGGCAACTACGAGCAGTACTTC	CASNPGQGNYEQYF
.	TRBJ2-7	TRBD1	TRBV7-3	TGTGCCAGCAGCACCGACAGGGGCTCCTACAATGAGCAGTACTTC	CASSTDRGSYNEQYF
.	TRBJ2-3	TRBD2	TRBV18	TGTGCCAGCTCAACTACTAGCGGAAACACAGATACGCAGTATTTT	CASSTTSGNTDTQYF
few	TRBJ2-7	.	TRBV5-1	TGCGCCAGCAGCTTTGGTGGGGGGAGGCCCGAGCAGTACTTC	CASSFGGGRPEQYF
.	TRBJ1-1	TRBD1	TRBV20-1	TGCAGTGCTCGAAGGACAGGCAGCATGAACACTGAAGCTTTCTTT	CSARRTGSMNTEAFF
few	TRBJ2-5	TRBD2	TRBV5-1	TGCGCCAGCAGTCGCCGTAGCGGGGGTTACAATGAGCAGTACTTC	CASSRRSGGYNEQYF
few	TRBJ1-1	TRBD1	TRBV6-1	TGTGCCAGCAGTGAAATTCGGACAGGGGCCACTGAAGCTTTCTTT	CASSEIRTGATEAFF
many	TRBJ2-3	.	TRBV5-1	TGCGCCAGCAGCTCGAGATGGAGCACAGATACGCAGTATTTT	CASSSRWSTDTQYF
many	TRBJ2-7	TRBD2	TRBV29-1	TGCAGCACACCCCGGGGGGGGTCGACTAACGAGCAGTACTTC	CSTPRGGSTNEQYF
.	TRBJ2-1	.	TRBV29-1	TGCAGCGTTGAAGGGGGCCCGTTCTTC	CSVEGGPFF
few	TRBJ2-1	.	TRBV14	TGTGCCAGCAGCCAAGATAGGGGTCTCATCTCCTACAATGAGCAGTTCTTC	CASSQDRGLISYNEQFF
many	TRBJ1-2	TRBD1	TRBV12-3/TRBV12-4	TGTGCCAGCAAGGGACAGGGATATGGCTACACCTTC	CASKGQGYGYTF
.	TRBJ2-5	TRBD2	TRBV9	TGTGCCAGCAGCGTAGTCGGACTAGCGGGGGGTGCGGAGACCCAGTACTTC	CASSVVGLAGGAETQYF
.	TRBJ2-5	.	TRBV7-9	TGTGCCAGCAGCTTTACGGGGACGGGAAAAGAGACCCAGTACTTC	CASSFTGTGKETQYF
.	TRBJ2-1	.	TRBV27	TGTGCCAGCAGTTTTAATGGGGGTTACAATGAGCAGTTCTTC	CASSFNGGYNEQFF
few	TRBJ2-1	TRBD2	TRBV5-4	TGTGCCAGCAGCTCAGGCGGGAGACCCCCCAATGAGCAGTTCTTC	CASSSGGRPPNEQFF